Listed below are T cell receptor beta chains from one sample, sequenced in a study of shared clonotypes between healthy human individuals. Sequencing was performed with immunoSEQ multiplex PCR; in TCRdb, only in-frame clones are kept and a portion is missing. The table lists millions of clones, under 95% of them singletons, with about 1.5% in the top ten. The sample consisted of naive CD8+ T cells from PBMCs. The receptors stem from a man aged 18 to 29 in good health. Some clones in this sample may be carry-over from other donors' samples. Each CDR3 is given with its conserved first and last residue. The order of the fields is D gene, V gene, J gene, clone size, CDR3 protein, CDR3 DNA. A D gene is named only where the DNA matches it firmly. Clone sizes are given selectively: once, few, many, or a class where the clone is expanded.

>.|TRBV7-8|TRBJ2-1|.
CASSLGGTGSYNEQFF
TGTGCCAGCAGCTTAGGGGGGACTGGCTCCTACAATGAGCAGTTCTTC
>.|TRBV7-9|TRBJ2-5|.
CASSLAHGKETQYF
TGTGCCAGCAGCTTAGCGCACGGGAAGGAGACCCAGTACTTC
>TRBD2|TRBV28|TRBJ2-1|.
CATSAGVLYNEQFF
TGTGCCACATCAGCGGGAGTCTTATACAATGAGCAGTTCTTC
>.|TRBV29-1|TRBJ2-7|.
CSVEDWRASPNSYEQYF
TGCAGCGTTGAAGATTGGCGTGCATCCCCAAACTCCTACGAGCAGTACTTC
>TRBD1|TRBV7-2|TRBJ2-1|.
CASSSRDRDLRQFF
TGTGCCAGCAGCTCCCGGGACAGGGACTTAAGGCAGTTCTTC
>.|TRBV4-1|TRBJ2-7|.
CASSQEFSGAPSYEQYF
TGCGCCAGCAGCCAAGAGTTTTCAGGGGCCCCCTCCTACGAGCAGTACTTC
>.|TRBV9|TRBJ1-3|.
CASSVEVWSSGNTIYF
TGTGCCAGCAGCGTAGAAGTGTGGAGTTCTGGAAACACCATATATTTT
>TRBD2|TRBV27|TRBJ2-7|.
CASSPLAGGSYEQYF
TGTGCCAGCAGTCCCCTAGCGGGAGGGTCCTACGAGCAGTACTTC
>TRBD1|TRBV28|TRBJ2-1|.
CASSFPDRGPRDEQFF
TGTGCCAGCAGTTTCCCGGACAGGGGCCCTAGGGATGAGCAGTTCTTC
>TRBD2|TRBV13|TRBJ2-2|.
CASSLLAGGFATGELFF
TGTGCCAGCAGCTTACTGGCGGGGGGGTTTGCCACCGGGGAGCTGTTTTTT
>.|TRBV5-4|TRBJ2-7|.
CASSLDRWGVYEQYF
TGTGCCAGCAGCTTGGACAGGTGGGGGGTCTACGAGCAGTACTTC
>.|TRBV7-8|TRBJ2-5|.
CASSLGLGDQYF
TGTGCCAGCAGCTTAGGGCTCGGGGACCAGTACTTC
>.|TRBV28|TRBJ1-1|.
CASSLFETGNTEAFF
TGTGCCAGCAGTTTGTTCGAGACAGGGAACACTGAAGCTTTCTTT
>.|TRBV6-5|TRBJ1-1|.
CASKGERPEAFF
TGTGCCAGCAAAGGGGAACGACCAGAGGCTTTCTTT
>.|TRBV7-9|TRBJ1-1|.
CASSPPLGNTEAFF
TGTGCCAGCAGCCCCCCCTTGGGTAACACTGAAGCTTTCTTT
>.|TRBV7-9|TRBJ2-7|.
CASSLPGAYEQYF
TGTGCCAGCAGCTTACCAGGAGCTTACGAGCAGTACTTC
>.|TRBV4-1|TRBJ2-7|.
CASSLLVGSYEQYF
TGCGCCAGCAGCCTCCTCGTGGGGTCGTACGAGCAGTACTTC
>.|TRBV19|TRBJ2-2|.
CASGPSQGRTGELFF
TGTGCCAGTGGCCCCAGCCAGGGGCGAACCGGGGAGCTGTTTTTT
>TRBD1|TRBV10-3|TRBJ2-7|.
CAISDPGQGLPQYF
TGTGCCATCAGTGACCCGGGACAGGGGCTTCCGCAGTACTTC
>.|TRBV7-8|TRBJ2-7|.
CASSLERRGTDPQEQYF
TGTGCCAGCAGCTTAGAGCGGAGGGGGACAGACCCTCAAGAGCAGTACTTC
>.|TRBV7-6|TRBJ2-7|.
CASSRGQNSYEQYF
TGTGCCAGCAGCCGGGGACAAAATAGTTACGAGCAGTACTTC
>.|TRBV5-4|TRBJ2-7|.
CASSLGAYEQYF
TGTGCCAGCAGCTTGGGGGCGTACGAGCAGTACTTC
>TRBD2|TRBV28|TRBJ2-7|.
CASSPGLAGEQYF
TGTGCCAGCAGTCCGGGACTAGCGGGTGAGCAGTACTTC
>.|TRBV5-4|TRBJ2-6|.
CASSLFPGSYSGANVLTF
TGTGCCAGCAGCTTGTTTCCTGGATCTTACTCTGGGGCCAACGTCCTGACTTTC
>TRBD2|TRBV12-5|TRBJ2-1|.
CASGTGTSAVSEQFF
TGTGCTAGTGGCACCGGGACTAGCGCTGTTAGTGAGCAGTTCTTC
>.|TRBV10-3|TRBJ1-1|.
CAISESRGSTEAFF
TGTGCCATCAGTGAGTCGAGGGGGAGCACTGAAGCTTTCTTT
>TRBD1|TRBV7-9|TRBJ1-4|.
CASSAPGQGSEKLFF
TGTGCCAGCAGCGCGCCGGGACAGGGGAGTGAAAAACTGTTTTTT
>.|TRBV6-5|TRBJ2-5|.
CASSRAERAQETQYF
TGTGCCAGCAGCCGAGCTGAGAGGGCCCAAGAGACCCAGTACTTC
>.|TRBV6-5|TRBJ2-2|.
CATGRATGELFF
TGTGCCACGGGGCGGGCCACCGGGGAGCTGTTTTTT
>TRBD1|TRBV7-9|TRBJ2-1|.
CASTPRGGYEQFF
TGTGCCAGCACCCCGCGAGGGGGCTATGAGCAGTTCTTC
>TRBD1|TRBV27|TRBJ1-2|.
CASSITGGGYGYTF
TGTGCCAGCAGTATCACAGGGGGAGGCTATGGCTACACCTTC
>.|TRBV27|TRBJ1-4|few
CASSFYRETEKLFF
TGTGCCAGCAGTTTTTACAGGGAAACTGAAAAACTGTTTTTT
>.|TRBV19|TRBJ2-2|.
CASSIDGPGGVSTGELFF
TGTGCCAGTAGTATAGATGGGCCGGGGGGCGTGTCCACCGGGGAGCTGTTTTTT
>TRBD1|TRBV5-6|TRBJ1-2|.
CASSSGTGTHYYGYTF
TGTGCCAGCAGCTCCGGGACAGGGACCCACTACTATGGCTACACCTTC
>.|TRBV6-5|TRBJ2-7|.
CASSWGRTYEQYF
TGTGCCAGCAGTTGGGGGAGAACCTACGAGCAGTACTTC
>TRBD1|TRBV28|TRBJ2-1|.
CASSSGQGGVNEQFF
TGTGCCAGCAGCTCCGGACAGGGAGGTGTCAATGAGCAGTTCTTC
>.|TRBV7-7|TRBJ2-5|.
CASSPQREETQYF
TGTGCCAGCAGCCCCCAAAGGGAAGAGACCCAGTACTTC